These 15 T cell receptor beta chains were all obtained from the same sample, sequenced in a study of a mutant IDH1 vaccine in newly diagnosed glioma. Sequencing was performed with immunoSEQ multiplex PCR; in TCRdb, only in-frame clones are kept and a portion is missing. The data contain about 72,000 clones, approximately 84% of them singletons. The antigens of these receptors remain unknown. Indicated time point: week 35, safety follow-up. All doses held 300 ug of mutant IDH1 20-mer peptide, with topical imiquimod. This sample comprised PBMCs, obtained from a glioma patient whose treatment included an IDH1 peptide vaccine. Receptors were obtained from a young man with glioma.

The V and J genes are TRBV5-4 and TRBJ2-1, with 10 nucleotides matching TRBD2. The germline V gene encodes CDR1 SGHNT and CDR2 YYREEE (reference sequence). The length of the CDR3 is 19 residues. The junction had 10 bases not matched to a gene; V was cut back by 1 base and J by 0 bases. The CDR3 region is CASSLLRAGGSSSYNEQFF. DNA for the CDR3: TGTGCCAGCAGCTTGTTGCGAGCGGGAGGGTCGAGCTCCTACAATGAGCAGTTCTTC.

This chain connects TRBV7-6 to TRBJ2-6; D remains unclear. Germline V lookup: CDR1 SGHVS, CDR2 FNYEAQ. This CDR3 spans 15 amino acids. The V gene lost 5 bases and the J gene lost 2 bases, with 10 bases spanning the gap. The CDR3 region is CASSPKIPGANVLTF. CDR3 in DNA: TGTGCCAGCAGCCCTAAGATACCTGGGGCCAACGTCCTGACTTTC. The complete variable domain, with remaining parts taken from reference TRBV7-6 and TRBJ2-6, reads GAGVSQSPRYKVTKRGQDVALRCDPISGHVSLYWYRQALGQGPEFLTYFNYEAQQDKSGLPNDRFSAERPEGSISTLTIQRTEQRDSAMYRCASSPKIPGANVLTFGAGSRLTVL.

The rearrangement uses TRBV6-5 and TRBJ2-2; 7 positions match TRBD2. Germline CDR1 reads MNHEY; CDR2 reads SVGAGI. The CDR3 consists of 15 residues. Trimming took 2 bases from V and 0 from J; bases not matched to a gene: 0. CDR3 sequence: CASSYGRANTGELFF. CDR3 nucleotide sequence: TGTGCCAGCAGTTACGGGAGGGCGAACACCGGGGAGCTGTTTTTT.

The chain is built from TRBV5-1 and TRBJ2-5; no firm D call. The CDR3 is made up of 13 amino acids. CDR1 is SGHRS and CDR2 is YFSETQ in the germline V gene. V dropped 2 bases and J dropped 1 base, with 6 bases sitting between them. Here the CDR3 reads CASSFKIQETQYF. The CDR3 region has the DNA TGCGCCAGCAGCTTTAAAATCCAAGAGACCCAGTACTTC.

The J gene is TRBJ2-7, the V gene TRBV7-9; 7 bases line up with TRBD1. This CDR3 comprises 14 residues. Trimming at V came to 8 bases and at J to 4 bases, leaving 11 bases not matched to a gene. Germline-derived CDR1 and CDR2 are SEHNR and FQNEAQ (reference sequence). CDR3 coding DNA: TGTGCCAGCGCAGGCCGGGACAGCTCTTACGAGCAGTACTTC. Translation gives CASAGRDSSYEQYF.

This chain joins TRBV18 and TRBJ1-1, with 9 bases fitting TRBD1. The CDR3 covers 12 residues. V trimming: 3 bases; J trimming: 7 bases; junction bases outside the gene matches: 0. Germline lookup yields CDR1 KGHSH and CDR2 LQKENI. The DNA for the CDR3 is TGTGCCAGCTCACCGGGACAGGGTGAAGCTTTCTTT. Protein product: CASSPGQGEAFF.

V usage is TRBV27 and J usage is TRBJ2-2, with D unresolved. Trimming took 4 bases from V and 4 from J, leaving 10 bases between them. The germline V gene encodes CDR1 MNHEY and CDR2 SMNVEV (reference sequence). This CDR3 contains 14 residues. CDR3 sequence (DNA): TGTGCCAGCAGTTCGCAGCGATCCACCGGGGAGCTGTTTTTT. Translating it yields CASSSQRSTGELFF.

This clone was counted once. The chain employs TRBV5-1 and TRBJ2-4, with D perhaps matching TRBD1 (5 bases). Trimming pared 0 bases from V and 0 bases from J, leaving 10 bases between. The CDR3 contains 16 residues. Germline CDR1 SGHRS, CDR2 YFSETQ. This CDR3 reads CASSLVAGLAKNIQYF. CDR3 nucleotide sequence: TGCGCCAGCAGCTTGGTGGCAGGGCTAGCCAAAAACATTCAGTACTTC.

The chain has TRBV11-2 and TRBJ1-1, with 7 bases fitting TRBD1. From germline, CDR1 is SGHAT and CDR2 FQNNGV. This CDR3 is 13 amino acids long. The V and J ends lost 2 bases and 7 bases, in that order; junction bases with no gene match: 4. CDR3 protein: CASSLIQGNEAFF. Written as DNA, the CDR3 is TGTGCCAGCAGCTTAATACAGGGGAATGAAGCTTTCTTT.

A single count supports this clone. V usage is TRBV5-4 and J usage is TRBJ2-5, with TRBD1 matching 8 bases. Germline CDR1 SGHNT, CDR2 YYREEE (reference sequence). CDR3 length equals 13 residues. V was pared by 2 bases and J by 5 bases, with 2 bases of the junction left unmatched. The CDR3 DNA follows: TGTGCCAGCAGCTTCCCAGGGGGCGAGACCCAGTACTTC. As protein: CASSFPGGETQYF.

The CDR3 sequence: CAWSGLLGSTQYF. In DNA form, the CDR3 reads TGTGCCTGGAGTGGGTTACTAGGGTCTACGCAGTATTTT. The V call is TRBV30, the J call TRBJ2-3; a possible D gene is TRBD2 (5 bases). The CDR3 totals 13 residues. The V gene lost 1 base and the J gene lost 8 bases, with 13 bases spanning the gap. Germline V gene lookup returns CDR1 GTSNPN and CDR2 SVGIG (reference sequence).

This clone was seen more than once but under ten times. The chain carries TRBV7-8 and TRBJ1-2, with D perhaps TRBD1 (5 bases). The CDR3 has 14 amino acids. V lost 5 bases, J lost 1 base, and 11 bases lay in between. In germline, CDR1 is SGHVS, CDR2 FQNEAQ. The CDR3, as DNA: TGTGCCAGCAGCCCGGGACGGAATAACTATGGCTACACCTTC. Translation gives CASSPGRNNYGYTF.

The gene calls are TRBV6-1 and TRBJ2-4; a possible D gene is TRBD2 (6 bases). Germline V gene sequence: CDR1 MNHNS, CDR2 SASEGT. This CDR3 has 14 amino acids. V lost 6 bases, J lost 1 base, and 10 bases lay in between. The CDR3 spells CASREGPAKNIQYF. As DNA, the CDR3 is TGTGCCAGCAGGGAGGGCCCGGCCAAAAACATTCAGTACTTC.

The chain is built from TRBV2 and TRBJ1-6; D is perhaps TRBD1 (6 bases). The CDR3 is made up of 15 amino acids. Trimming left V 1 base short and J 5 bases short, with 9 bases between. Germline CDR1 reads SNHLY; CDR2 reads FYNNEI. The CDR3 loop reads CASSEGGGNNSPLHF. CDR3 in DNA: TGTGCCAGCAGTGAAGGGGGGGGCAATAATTCACCCCTCCACTTT.

This sequence joins TRBV25-1 and TRBJ1-4; D is perhaps TRBD1 (5 bases). Germline V gene sequence: CDR1 MGHDK, CDR2 SYGVNS. The CDR3 length is 14 residues. The V and J ends lost 6 bases and 6 bases respectively, with 14 bases between them. CDR3 nucleotides: TGTGCCAGCAGGTTGGGGGTCTTAGATGAAAAACTGTTTTTT. This encodes CASRLGVLDEKLFF.